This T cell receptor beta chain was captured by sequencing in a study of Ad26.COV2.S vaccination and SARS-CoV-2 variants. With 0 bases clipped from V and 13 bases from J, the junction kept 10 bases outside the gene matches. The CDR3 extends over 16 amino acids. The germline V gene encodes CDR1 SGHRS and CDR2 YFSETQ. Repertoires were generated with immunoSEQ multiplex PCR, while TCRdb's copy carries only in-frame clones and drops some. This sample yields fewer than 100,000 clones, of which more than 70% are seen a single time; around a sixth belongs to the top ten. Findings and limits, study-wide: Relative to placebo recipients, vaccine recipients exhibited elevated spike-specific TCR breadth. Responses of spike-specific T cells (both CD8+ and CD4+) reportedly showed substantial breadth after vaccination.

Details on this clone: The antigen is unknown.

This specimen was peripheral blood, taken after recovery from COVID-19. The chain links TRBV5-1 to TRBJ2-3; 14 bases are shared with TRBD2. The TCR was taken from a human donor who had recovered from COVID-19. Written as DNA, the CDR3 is TGCGCCAGCAGCTTGGATCCGGGACTAGCGGGAGAAATTAAGTATTTT. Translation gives CASSLDPGLAGEIKYF.